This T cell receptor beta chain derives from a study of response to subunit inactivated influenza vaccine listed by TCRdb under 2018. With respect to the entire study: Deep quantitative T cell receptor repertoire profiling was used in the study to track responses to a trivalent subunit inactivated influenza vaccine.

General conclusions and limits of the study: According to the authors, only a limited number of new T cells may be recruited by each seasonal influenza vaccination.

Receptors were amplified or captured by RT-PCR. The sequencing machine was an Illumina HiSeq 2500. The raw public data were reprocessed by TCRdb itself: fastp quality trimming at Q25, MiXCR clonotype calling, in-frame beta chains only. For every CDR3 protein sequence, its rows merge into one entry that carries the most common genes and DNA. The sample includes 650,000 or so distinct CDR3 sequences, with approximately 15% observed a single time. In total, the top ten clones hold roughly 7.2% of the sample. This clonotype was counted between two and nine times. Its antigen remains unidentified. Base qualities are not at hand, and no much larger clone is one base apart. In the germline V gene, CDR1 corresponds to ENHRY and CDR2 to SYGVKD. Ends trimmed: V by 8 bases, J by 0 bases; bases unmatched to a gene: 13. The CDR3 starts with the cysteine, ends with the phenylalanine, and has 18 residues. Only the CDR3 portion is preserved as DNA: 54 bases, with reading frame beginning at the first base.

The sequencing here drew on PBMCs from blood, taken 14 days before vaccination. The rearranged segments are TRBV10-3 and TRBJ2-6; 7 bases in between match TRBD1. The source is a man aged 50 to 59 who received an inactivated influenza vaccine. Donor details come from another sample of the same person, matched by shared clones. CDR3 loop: CAIGTRTGESSGANVLTF. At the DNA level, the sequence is TGTGCCATCGGTACCCGGACAGGAGAAAGCTCTGGGGCCAACGTCCTGACTTTC.